The 5 T cell receptor beta chains presented below share a single source sample, sequenced in a study of glioma-infiltrating T cells. TCR alpha and beta CDR3 regions were amplified from RNA using iRepertoire nested multiplex PCR. A single record per CDR3 protein comes from TCRdb applying MiXCR to the multiplex PCR reads. The sample gives under 150,000 distinct CDR3 sequences, about 25% of which show up once; 27% is in the top ten. Sequenced sample: glioma tissue, nonneoplastic brain tissue, or PBMCs (not recorded which). These receptors all stem from a human donor with low-grade glioma or glioblastoma, undergoing nonglioma brain surgery, or in good health (not recorded which).

Note on this clonotype: A read error may be the cause here, since a much bigger clone is one base away. The V and J genes are TRBV20-1 and TRBJ2-3, with a tentative D call TRBD1 (5 bases). Trimming removed 1 base from V and 8 bases from J, with 10 bases in between. The CDR3 is 12 residues long. Germline-derived CDR1 and CDR2 are DFQATT and SNEGSKA (reference sequence). The CDR3 sequence: CSARVDSATQYF. The CDR3, as DNA: TGCAGTGCTAGAGTCGACAGCGCTACGCAGTATTTT.

This clonotype occurred a few times. V is TRBV3-1 and J is TRBJ1-1; no definite D call. Germline V gives CDR1 LGHDT, CDR2 YNNKEL (reference sequence). Trimming stripped 4 bases from V and 4 bases from J, with 10 bases between. CDR3 length equals 13 residues. The CDR3 DNA follows: TGTGCCAGCAGCCTTCTAATGAGCACTGAAGCTTTCTTT. Protein product: CASSLLMSTEAFF.

The chain couples TRBV18 to TRBJ1-1; D gene uncertain. The CDR3 covers 15 residues. V was shortened by 3 bases and J by 2 bases, with 13 bases between the two germline ends. Germline lookup yields CDR1 KGHSH and CDR2 LQKENI. Here the CDR3 reads CASSPAGITNTEAFF. The CDR3 nucleotides read TGTGCCAGCTCACCGGCAGGAATCACAAACACTGAAGCTTTCTTT.

This clonotype was seen more than once but under ten times. V is TRBV20-1 and J is TRBJ1-2, with D perhaps TRBD1 (5 bases). This CDR3 has 12 residues. The germline gives CDR1 DFQATT, CDR2 SNEGSKA (reference sequence). CDR3 sequence reads: CSPKVGGYGYTF. CDR3 bases: TGCAGCCCTAAGGTGGGGGGCTATGGCTACACCTTC.

This clonotype was seen only a few times. The rearrangement joins TRBV4-1 to TRBJ2-3; 9 bases are a match to TRBD2. The germline V gene encodes CDR1 MGHRA and CDR2 YSYEKL. Unmatched junction bases numbered 6, after V lost 0 bases and J lost 8 bases. The CDR3 is made up of 15 amino acids. CDR3 sequence (DNA): TGCGCCAGCAGCCAAGAAGCGGGCGGGGGGGGTACGCAGTATTTT. Translated: CASSQEAGGGGTQYF.